Detailed here is one T cell receptor (beta chain). Its antigen remains unidentified. Primers: 60 Vbeta forward and 13 Jbeta reverse. Assay used: immunoSEQ multiplex PCR; TCRdb lists only in-frame clones, some missing. The data contain under 200,000 clones, around 74% of them singletons. This entry comes from a study of cytomegalovirus exposure and HLA in healthy donors. Study-level information: A prior study identified just under 120 million unique TCR beta sequences from some 180 million T cells. General observations from the study: Later analysis revealed greater clonal expansion in HLA-associated TCR beta chains than in equally common others. When analyzed later, a missense DCLRE1C variant was found to be linked to TCR beta V- and J-gene trimming. CMV antigen specificity of a few CMV-associated chains was confirmed in vitro.

Trimming removed 6 bases from V and 2 bases from J, with 13 bases in between. CDR3 size: 14 residues. Per germline, CDR1 MNHEY and CDR2 SMNVEV (reference sequence). The specimen sequenced was PBMCs. The genes are TRBV27 and TRBJ1-2, with TRBD1 as a possible D gene (5 bases). The TCR sequence derives from a female donor in good health and CMV-seronegative. The CDR3 DNA reads as TGTGCCAGCAGCCCCGGGGGGGGGAACTATGGCTACACCTTC. This translates into CASSPGGGNYGYTF.